This T cell receptor beta chain was identified during a study of T cell repertoires in cytomegalovirus infection. At the level of the study: Recently described HLA-C-restricted plus well-studied HLA-B-restricted CMV epitopes were used. Study outcomes and limitations: The ex vivo response was dominated by HLA-C-restricted CMV-specific TCR beta clonotypes.

On this clonotype: Its antigen remains unidentified.

TCRdb reprocessed the reads with MiXCR, giving one entry per CDR3 protein. Of roughly 920,000 distinct CDR3 sequences in the sample, roughly 31% were seen once. Germline lookup yields CDR1 SQVTM and CDR2 ANQGSEA. Trimming at V came to 6 bases and at J to 7 bases, leaving 5 bases not matched to a gene. This CDR3 region has 12 residues. This chain connects TRBV29-1 to TRBJ2-2; 7 bases are shared with TRBD1. The sequence came from a human donor in good health (CMV status not recorded). Some clones in this sample may be carry-over from other donors' samples. The sequencing used cultured CD8+ T cells from PBMCs, collected from culture after CMV antigen stimulation. CDR3 sequence reads: CSVETGYGELFF. As DNA, the CDR3 is TGCAGCGTCGAGACAGGGTACGGGGAGCTGTTTTTT.